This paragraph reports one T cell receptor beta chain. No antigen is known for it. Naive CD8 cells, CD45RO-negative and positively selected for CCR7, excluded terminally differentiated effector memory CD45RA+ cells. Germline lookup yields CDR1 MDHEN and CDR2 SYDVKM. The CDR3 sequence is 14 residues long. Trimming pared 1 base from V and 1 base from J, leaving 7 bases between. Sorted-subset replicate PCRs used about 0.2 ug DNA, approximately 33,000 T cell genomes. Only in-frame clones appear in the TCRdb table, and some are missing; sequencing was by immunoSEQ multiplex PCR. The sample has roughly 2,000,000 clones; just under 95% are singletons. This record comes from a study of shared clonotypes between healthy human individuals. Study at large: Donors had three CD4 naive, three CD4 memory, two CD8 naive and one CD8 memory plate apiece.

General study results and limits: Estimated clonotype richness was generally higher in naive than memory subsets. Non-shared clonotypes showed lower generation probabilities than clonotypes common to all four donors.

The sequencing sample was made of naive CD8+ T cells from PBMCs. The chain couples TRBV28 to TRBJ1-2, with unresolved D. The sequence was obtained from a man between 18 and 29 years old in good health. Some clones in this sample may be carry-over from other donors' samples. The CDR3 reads CASSLFSVNYGYTF. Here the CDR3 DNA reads TGTGCCAGCAGTTTATTCTCAGTTAACTATGGCTACACCTTC.